The 31 T cell receptor beta chains reported below all come from one sample, sequenced in a study of cytomegalovirus exposure and HLA in healthy donors. Primers included in the PCR were 60 Vbeta and 13 Jbeta primers. Repertoires were generated with immunoSEQ multiplex PCR, while TCRdb's copy carries only in-frame clones and drops some. The table has over 200,000 clones, roughly 80% seen once. Sequences were obtained from PBMCs. Every receptor here comes from a male donor in good health and CMV-seronegative.

V and J are TRBV5-1 and TRBJ2-5; possibly TRBD2 for D (6 bases). The tail of the sequence fits TRBJ2-7 better, so the J call may be wrong. The CDR3 runs to 19 residues. Germline values: CDR1 SGHRS, CDR2 YFSETQ. The CDR3 bases are TGCGCCAGCAGCTTGGATAGTGGCAGCTCGGCGGGGAACTCCTACGAGCAGTACTTC. Translated, it gives CASSLDSGSSAGNSYEQYF.

In this sample, this clone turned up once. The rearrangement joins TRBV18 to TRBJ1-5; no reliable D call. This CDR3 contains 13 residues. CDR1 KGHSH and CDR2 LQKENI come from the germline V gene. The V gene lost 2 bases and the J gene lost 4 bases, with 6 bases spanning the gap. DNA of the CDR3: TGTGCCAGCTCACCATCGGGGAATCAGCCCCAGCATTTT. Its translation: CASSPSGNQPQHF.

J is TRBJ1-2 and V is TRBV29-1; 10 positions agree with TRBD1. The length of the CDR3 is 15 residues. Germline V gene sequence: CDR1 SQVTM, CDR2 ANQGSEA. The V segment lost 6 bases and the J segment 1 base; nucleotides outside the gene matches: 8. The CDR3 is CSVADRGTINYGYTF. The CDR3 nucleotides are TGCAGCGTCGCGGACAGGGGGACGATTAACTATGGCTACACCTTC.

This rearrangement joins TRBV27 to TRBJ1-5; D is unclear. The germline CDR1 and CDR2 sequences are MNHEY and SMNVEV (reference sequence). The CDR3 spans 14 residues. V dropped 3 bases and J dropped 2 bases, with 8 bases sitting between them. The CDR3 loop reads CASSLVSGNQPQHF. The DNA for the CDR3 is TGTGCCAGCAGTTTGGTGAGTGGCAATCAGCCCCAGCATTTT.

This sequence joins TRBV19 and TRBJ2-3; possible D gene TRBD1, 5 bases. The CDR3 has 13 amino acids. Germline V CDR1 and CDR2: LNHDA, SQIVND (reference sequence). V lost 6 bases, J lost 5 bases, and 12 bases lay in between. The DNA of the CDR3 is TGTGCCAGTAGCCCCTCTAGGGGAGATACGCAGTATTTT. Its translation: CASSPSRGDTQYF.

The CDR3 region has the DNA TGTGCCAGCAGCTTTAGCGGGAGGGTCGGCACAGATACGCAGTATTTT. Translation gives CASSFSGRVGTDTQYF. The genes are TRBV5-6 and TRBJ2-3, with 11 nucleotides matching TRBD2. The germline gives CDR1 SGHDT, CDR2 YYEEEE. Losses at the gene ends were 2 bases for V and 1 base for J; bases not matched to a gene: 3. The CDR3 is made up of 16 amino acids.

Here the CDR3 DNA reads TGTGCCAGCAGCGAGTGGGGGCCCTACAATGAGCAGTTCTTC. This gives the protein CASSEWGPYNEQFF. The V gene is TRBV5-6, the J gene TRBJ2-1, with D perhaps matching TRBD1 (6 bases). This CDR3 is 14 amino acids long. With 4 bases removed from V and 2 bases from J, the gap between germline ends came to 10 bases. Per the germline V gene, CDR1 is SGHDT and CDR2 is YYEEEE.

CDR3 sequence reads: CASSVRPSGRADTQYF. In nucleotides, the CDR3 is TGTGCCAGCAGCGTACGGCCTAGCGGGAGGGCAGATACGCAGTATTTT. The gene calls are TRBV9 and TRBJ2-3, with TRBD2 matching 12 bases. Germline V gives CDR1 SGDLS, CDR2 YYNGEE. This CDR3 comprises 16 residues. Trimming removed 1 base from V and 4 bases from J; junction bases left unmatched: 4.

The chain employs TRBV5-1 and TRBJ2-5; TRBD2 agrees at 8 bases. The CDR3 spans 15 residues. Germline V lookup: CDR1 SGHRS, CDR2 YFSETQ. V was pared by 1 base and J by 5 bases, with 7 bases of the junction left unmatched. The CDR3 is CASSLWTSSSETQYF. As DNA, the CDR3 is TGCGCCAGCAGCTTGTGGACTAGCTCCTCGGAGACCCAGTACTTC.

The genes are TRBV27 and TRBJ1-4; D not resolved. CDR1 and CDR2 from the germline V gene are MNHEY and SMNVEV (reference sequence). CDR3 length: 14 amino acids. Trimming pared 4 bases from V and 3 bases from J, leaving 9 bases between. The CDR3 reads CASSSRIPNEKLFF. CDR3 nucleotides: TGTGCCAGCAGTTCCAGGATCCCTAATGAAAAACTGTTTTTT.

V is TRBV9 and J is TRBJ1-1; D might be TRBD1 (5 bases). Germline V gene lookup returns CDR1 SGDLS and CDR2 YYNGEE. This CDR3 comprises 14 residues. V was cut by 1 base and J by 5 bases, with 12 bases left in between. CDR3 coding DNA: TGTGCCAGCAGCGTAAGGCCCAGGGATACTGAAGCTTTCTTT. This codes for CASSVRPRDTEAFF.

The chain carries TRBV25-1 and TRBJ2-3, with a weak D call TRBD1 (7 bases). V was pared by 4 bases and J by 5 bases, with 16 bases between. The CDR3 extends over 15 amino acids. CDR1 and CDR2 from the germline V gene are MGHDK and SYGVNS. In DNA form, the CDR3 reads TGTGCCAGCAGTGCTCACGGGCAGGGGGGAGATACGCAGTATTTT. This gives the protein CASSAHGQGGDTQYF.

A few counts support this clone. The genes are TRBV7-9 and TRBJ1-2; possible D gene TRBD1, 5 bases. V lost 4 bases, J lost 8 bases, and 23 bases lay in between. Germline values: CDR1 SEHNR, CDR2 FQNEAQ (reference sequence). The CDR3 contains 16 residues. The CDR3 reads CASSSITGLQVRGYTF. In DNA, the CDR3 is TGTGCCAGCAGCTCGATAACCGGGTTACAGGTCCGAGGCTACACCTTC.

This clone was seen just once. The rearrangement links TRBV5-6 to TRBJ2-3, with TRBD1 matching over 7 bases. Losses at the gene ends were 4 bases for V and 5 bases for J; bases not matched to a gene: 13. Germline V gene data show CDR1 as SGHDT and CDR2 as YYEEEE. This CDR3 comprises 16 residues. The CDR3 nucleotides read TGTGCCAGCAGCCTCCACACAGGGGTGGAAGAAGATACGCAGTATTTT. Translated, it gives CASSLHTGVEEDTQYF.

On this clone itself: One end of the junction varies from germline; a read error may be responsible. The chain joins TRBV7-3 to TRBJ2-1; D unclear. This CDR3 region has 12 residues. The V gene's germline CDR1 is SGHTA and CDR2 FQGTGA. This CDR3 reads CASSLTYDEQFF. The CDR3 DNA follows: TGTGCCAGCAGCTTAACCTACGATGAGCAGTTCTTC.

This chain uses TRBV5-4 with TRBJ2-7, with 9 positions matching TRBD1. Per germline, CDR1 SGHNT and CDR2 YYREEE (reference sequence). CDR3 size: 14 residues. Trimming took 4 bases from V and 6 from J; bases not matched to a gene: 8. The CDR3 spells CASSAAGTGFEQYF. CDR3 DNA sequence: TGTGCCAGCAGCGCGGCCGGGACAGGGTTCGAGCAGTACTTC.

CDR3 nucleotides: TGTGCCAGCTCACCACCGGCAGGGGAAGAGACCCAGTACTTC. Amino acid sequence: CASSPPAGEETQYF. This chain uses TRBV18 with TRBJ2-5; TRBD1 might be the D (6 bases). This CDR3 has 14 amino acids. CDR1 is KGHSH, CDR2 LQKENI, per germline. V was pared by 0 bases and J by 3 bases, with 8 bases between.

In its sample, this clone was seen a few times. The gene calls are TRBV6-6 and TRBJ2-1; D perhaps matches TRBD2 (5 bases). The V and J ends lost 6 bases and 0 bases respectively, with 9 bases between them. Germline-derived CDR1 and CDR2 are MNHNY and SVGAGI (reference sequence). This CDR3 comprises 14 residues. The CDR3 is CASSTGSSYNEQFF. The CDR3, as DNA: TGTGCCAGCAGCACGGGGAGCTCCTACAATGAGCAGTTCTTC.

This clone came up a few times. V usage is TRBV5-1 and J usage is TRBJ1-4, with 7 bases identical to TRBD1. This CDR3 region has 15 residues. Trimming cost V 0 bases and J 4 bases; bases outside gene matches: 3. CDR1 is SGHRS and CDR2 is YFSETQ in the germline V gene. This CDR3 is CASSLAGTVNEKLFF. CDR3 DNA: TGCGCCAGCAGCTTGGCCGGGACAGTTAATGAAAAACTGTTTTTT.

The V call is TRBV28, the J call TRBJ2-5, with TRBD1 matching over 7 bases. The CDR3 has 16 residues. V lost 2 bases, J lost 1 base, and 7 bases stayed unmatched. Germline loops: CDR1 MDHEN, CDR2 SYDVKM. In nucleotides, the CDR3 is TGTGCCAGCAGTTTAGGGGAGACAGGGCCCCAAGAGACCCAGTACTTC. Its translation: CASSLGETGPQETQYF.

This chain connects TRBV7-9 to TRBJ2-5; possible D gene TRBD2, 5 bases. The DNA end is more similar to TRBJ2-7, so the J call may be wrong. There are 16 residues in the CDR3. CDR1 is SEHNR and CDR2 is FQNEAQ in the germline V gene (reference sequence). Here the CDR3 DNA reads TGTGCCAGCAGCTTTATTCCTAGCCGGTTCTCCTACGAGCAGTACTTC. This codes for CASSFIPSRFSYEQYF.

This clone has just a few counts. The gene calls are TRBV19 and TRBJ1-2; maybe TRBD1 (5 bases). Trimming removed 3 bases from V and 1 base from J, with 12 bases in between. This CDR3 is 15 amino acids long. From germline, CDR1 is LNHDA and CDR2 SQIVND (reference sequence). The CDR3 region is CASSIKRGLNYGYTF. The CDR3 bases are TGTGCCAGTAGTATCAAGAGGGGACTTAACTATGGCTACACCTTC. The full variable domain, in which reference TRBV19 and TRBJ1-2 provide the parts outside the CDR3, is DGGITQSPKYLFRKEGQNVTLSCEQNLNHDAMYWYRQDPGQGLRLIYYSQIVNDFQKGDIAEGYSVSREKKESFPLTVTSAQKNPTAFYLCASSIKRGLNYGYTFGSGTRLTVV.

Notes on this clone: The germline gene is not matched at one end of the junction; a read error may be the cause. This chain uses TRBV6-1 with TRBJ2-3; D is ambiguous. The CDR3 is 15 residues long. Germline V lookup: CDR1 MNHNS, CDR2 SASEGT. The CDR3 spells CASRKSLLSIDTQYF. In DNA, the CDR3 is TGTGCCAGCAGGAAGTCGCTTCTTAGCATAGATACGCAGTATTTT.

This clone was detected a few times. The rearrangement uses TRBV10-2 and TRBJ2-7; possible D gene TRBD1, 6 bases. V lost 3 bases and J lost 1, with 13 bases in between. CDR1 and CDR2 from the germline V gene are WSHSY and SAAADI. The CDR3 is 15 amino acids. In DNA form, the CDR3 reads TGCGCCAGCAGTGATATCATACAGGGTTCCTACGAGCAGTACTTC. It is translated as CASSDIIQGSYEQYF.

This clone was detected only once. The V call is TRBV4-1, the J call TRBJ2-5, with D perhaps TRBD2 (6 bases). The V end was cut by 0 bases, the J end by 2 bases, with 7 bases between. Germline V gene lookup returns CDR1 MGHRA and CDR2 YSYEKL. The CDR3 spans 14 residues. The CDR3 coding sequence is TGCGCCAGCAGCCAAGATGGGAGGCAAGAGACCCAGTACTTC. It encodes CASSQDGRQETQYF.

The chain has TRBV11-3 and TRBJ1-5; D unclear. CDR1 is SGHNT, CDR2 YENEEA, per germline. There are 12 residues in the CDR3. V shed 7 bases and J shed 0 bases, with 4 bases lying between them. The CDR3 here is CASKPSNQPQHF. As DNA, the CDR3 is TGTGCCAGCAAGCCTAGCAATCAGCCCCAGCATTTT.

This CDR3 reads CASSQYQGTYEQYF. In nucleotides, the CDR3 is TGTGCCAGCAGCCAATATCAGGGTACCTACGAGCAGTACTTC. The gene calls are TRBV14 and TRBJ2-7, with D possibly TRBD1 on 5 matching bases. The CDR3 spans 14 residues. V was pared by 2 bases and J by 2 bases, with 10 bases between. The germline CDR1 and CDR2 sequences are SGHDN and FVKESK.

For this clone: This CDR3 is also generated by other DNA sequences in the sample. The chain uses TRBV4-1 and TRBJ1-1; D is perhaps TRBD1 (5 bases). The CDR3 extends over 15 amino acids. V lost 4 bases to trimming and J lost 1 base, with 13 bases between them. The germline gives CDR1 MGHRA, CDR2 YSYEKL. The CDR3 is CASSLLGQGNTEAFF. The CDR3 DNA reads TGCGCCAGCAGCCTTTTGGGGCAGGGGAACACTGAAGCTTTCTTT.

The chain joins TRBV6-6 to TRBJ1-1; D is unclear. The V end was cut by 3 bases, the J end by 3 bases, with 11 bases between. CDR3 length: 14 residues. Germline lookup yields CDR1 MNHNY and CDR2 SVGAGI (reference sequence). Written as DNA, the CDR3 is TGTGCCAGCAGTTATTCCGGAGGTTACACTGAAGCTTTCTTT. It translates to CASSYSGGYTEAFF.

The V and J genes are TRBV18 and TRBJ1-5, with a tentative D call TRBD1 (5 bases). V lost 2 bases and J lost 3, with 14 bases in between. The CDR3 contains 16 residues. The germline V gene has CDR1 KGHSH and CDR2 LQKENI. In DNA form, the CDR3 reads TGTGCCAGCTCACCAACCCCCAGGGTAGACAATCAGCCCCAGCATTTT. Its protein product is CASSPTPRVDNQPQHF.

The chain employs TRBV5-1 and TRBJ2-5; D is perhaps TRBD1 (5 bases). V was shortened by 4 bases and J by 5 bases, with 18 bases between the two germline ends. The CDR3 runs to 15 residues. Germline-derived CDR1 and CDR2 are SGHRS and YFSETQ. In nucleotides, the CDR3 is TGCGCCAGCAGCAGTGGGTTTTCAGGGTACGAGACCCAGTACTTC. Translation gives CASSSGFSGYETQYF.